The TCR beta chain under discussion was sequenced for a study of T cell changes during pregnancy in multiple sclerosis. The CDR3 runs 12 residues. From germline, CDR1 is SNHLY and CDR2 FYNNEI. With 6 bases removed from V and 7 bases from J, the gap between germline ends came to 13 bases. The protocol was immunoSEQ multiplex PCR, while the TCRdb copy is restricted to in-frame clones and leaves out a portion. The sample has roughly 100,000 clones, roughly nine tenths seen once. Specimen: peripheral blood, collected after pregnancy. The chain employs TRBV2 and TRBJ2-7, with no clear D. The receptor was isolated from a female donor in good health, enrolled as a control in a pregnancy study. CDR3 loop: CASSVLSREQYF. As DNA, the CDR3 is TGTGCCAGCAGCGTTTTGTCCCGGGAGCAGTACTTC.